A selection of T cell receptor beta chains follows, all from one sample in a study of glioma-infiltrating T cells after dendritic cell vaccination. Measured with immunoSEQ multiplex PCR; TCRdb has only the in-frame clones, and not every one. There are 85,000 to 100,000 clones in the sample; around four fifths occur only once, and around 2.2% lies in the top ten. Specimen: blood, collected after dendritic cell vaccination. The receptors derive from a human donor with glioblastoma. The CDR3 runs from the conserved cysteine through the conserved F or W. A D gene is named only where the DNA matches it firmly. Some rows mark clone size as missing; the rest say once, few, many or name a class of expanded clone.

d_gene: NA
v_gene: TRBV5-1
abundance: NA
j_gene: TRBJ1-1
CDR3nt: TGCGCCAGCAGTGGGGCCGGGCCGAACACTGAAGCTTTCTTT
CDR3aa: CASSGAGPNTEAFF

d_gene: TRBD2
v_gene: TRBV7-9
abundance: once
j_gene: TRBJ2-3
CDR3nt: TGTGCCAGCAGCTCCCGCGGAGCTAGCGGGAGCACAGATACGCAGTATTTT
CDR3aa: CASSSRGASGSTDTQYF

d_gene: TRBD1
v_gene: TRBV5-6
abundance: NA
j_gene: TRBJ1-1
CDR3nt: TGTGCCAGCAGCGGTGACAGGGGAAACACTGAAGCTTTCTTT
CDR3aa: CASSGDRGNTEAFF

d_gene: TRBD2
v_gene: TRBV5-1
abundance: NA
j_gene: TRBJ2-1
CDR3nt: TGCGCCAGCAGCCGGTCCAGGACTAGCGATTACAATGAGCAGTTCTTC
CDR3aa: CASSRSRTSDYNEQFF

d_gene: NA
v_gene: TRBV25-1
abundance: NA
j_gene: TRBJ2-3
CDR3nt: TGTGCCAGCAGCAGGGGTGGCAGAGATACGCAGTATTTT
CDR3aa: CASSRGGRDTQYF

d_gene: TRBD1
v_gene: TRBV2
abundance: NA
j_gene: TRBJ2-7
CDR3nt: TGTGCCAGCAGGACAGGGGCCTACGAGCAGTACTTC
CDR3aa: CASRTGAYEQYF

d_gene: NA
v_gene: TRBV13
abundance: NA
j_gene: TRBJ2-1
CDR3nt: TGTGCCAGCAGCTCAAACAGGTACAATGAGCAGTTCTTC
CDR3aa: CASSSNRYNEQFF

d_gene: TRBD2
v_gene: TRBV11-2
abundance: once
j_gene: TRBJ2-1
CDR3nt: TGTGCCAGCAGCTTAGGTCGGACTAGCGGGAGATTCTACAATGAGCAGTTCTTC
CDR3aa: CASSLGRTSGRFYNEQFF

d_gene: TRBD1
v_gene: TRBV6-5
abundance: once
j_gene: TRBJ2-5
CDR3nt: TGTGCCAGCAGTTATGACAGGGGTTATCAAGAGACCCAGTACTTC
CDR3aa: CASSYDRGYQETQYF

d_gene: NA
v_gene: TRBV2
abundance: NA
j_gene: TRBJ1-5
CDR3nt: TGTGCCAGCCTTGAGGAGGGTTCTCGACCCCAGCATTTT
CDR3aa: CASLEEGSRPQHF

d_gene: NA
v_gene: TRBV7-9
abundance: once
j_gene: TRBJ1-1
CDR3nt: TGTGCCAGCAGCTTAAACCCGGGTAGGGGAGCTTTCTTT
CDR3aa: CASSLNPGRGAFF

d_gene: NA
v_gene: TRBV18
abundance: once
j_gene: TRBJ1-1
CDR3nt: TGTGCCAGCTCACCATCGTCAGGGGCCACTGAAGCTTTCTTT
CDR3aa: CASSPSSGATEAFF

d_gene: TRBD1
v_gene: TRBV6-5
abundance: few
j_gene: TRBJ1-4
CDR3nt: TGTGCCAGCAGCCCGGGACAGGGAACTGAAAAACTGTTTTTT
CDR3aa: CASSPGQGTEKLFF

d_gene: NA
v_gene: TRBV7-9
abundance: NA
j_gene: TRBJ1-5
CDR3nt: TGTGCCAGCAGCTTAGGGCCGGGGCGGGGAAATAGCAATCAGCCCCAGCATTTT
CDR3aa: CASSLGPGRGNSNQPQHF

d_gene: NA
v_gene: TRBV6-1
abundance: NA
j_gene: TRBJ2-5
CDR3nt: TGTGCCAGCAGTGAATGGCAGGGCCAAGAGACCCAGTACTTC
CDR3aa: CASSEWQGQETQYF

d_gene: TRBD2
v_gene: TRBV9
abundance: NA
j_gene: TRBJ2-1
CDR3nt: TGTGCCAGCAGCGTAGTAGCGGGAGGGGACAATGAGCAGTTCTTC
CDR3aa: CASSVVAGGDNEQFF

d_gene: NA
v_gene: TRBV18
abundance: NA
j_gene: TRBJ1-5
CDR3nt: TGTGCCAGCTCACCACTTGGTGGACATTCTTATAGCAATCAGCCCCAGCATTTT
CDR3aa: CASSPLGGHSYSNQPQHF

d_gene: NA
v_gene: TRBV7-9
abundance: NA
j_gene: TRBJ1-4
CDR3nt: TGTGCCAGCAGCTCCCACCCCCTTTTTAGCAGGGTGAAGTATGAAAAACTGTTTTTT
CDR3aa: CASSSHPLFSRVKYEKLFF

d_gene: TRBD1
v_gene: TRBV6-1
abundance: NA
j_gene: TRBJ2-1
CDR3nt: TGTGCCAGCAGTGTGGGGACAGGGGGTGCCAATGAGCAGTTCTTC
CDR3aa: CASSVGTGGANEQFF

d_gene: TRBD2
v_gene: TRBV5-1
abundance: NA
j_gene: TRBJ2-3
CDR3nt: TGCGCCAGCAGCTTTGCCTATTTAGCGGGAGGGGAAGATACGCAGTATTTT
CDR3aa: CASSFAYLAGGEDTQYF

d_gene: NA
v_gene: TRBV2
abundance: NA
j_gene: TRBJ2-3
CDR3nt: TGTGCCAGCAGTGACACGACTAGCACAGATACGCAGTATTTT
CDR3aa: CASSDTTSTDTQYF

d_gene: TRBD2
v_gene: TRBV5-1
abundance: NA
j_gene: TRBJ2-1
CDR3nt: TGCGCCAGCAGCGGGGTCTTCGGGGGGGTCTACAATGAGCAGTTCTTC
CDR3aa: CASSGVFGGVYNEQFF